Presented here are 9 T cell receptor beta chains from one specimen sequenced in a study of blood T cell repertoires in COVID-19 (dated by TCRdb to between 2020 and 2021). The library was built by means of the immunoSEQ multiplex PCR assay. The source is immuneACCESS, and TCRdb retained only in-frame sequences with V and J called. Part of the clones is not carried over; for the studies checked, unresolved V genes explain less than half of this, and the remainder is unexplained. The sample table records 270,000 or so clones; 88% of these occur just once. The ten most abundant clones make up 0.95% to 1.5% of the sample. Input material: PBMCs or T cells enriched from blood (not recorded which). The receptors were sampled from a woman in her 40s with acute COVID-19.

The chain has TRBV28 and TRBJ2-3; D ambiguous. V was pared by 4 bases and J by 8 bases, with 16 bases between. This CDR3 contains 14 residues. From germline, CDR1 is MDHEN and CDR2 SYDVKM. In DNA, the CDR3 is TGTGCCAGCAGTTCGACCCTGACACACCGTACGCAGTATTTT. Protein product: CASSSTLTHRTQYF. Combining the CDR3 with reference TRBV28 and TRBJ2-3 gives the whole variable domain DVKVTQSSRYLVKRTGEKVFLECVQDMDHENMFWYRQDPGLGLRLIYFSYDVKMKEKGDIPEGYSVSREKKERFSLILESASTNQTSMYLCASSSTLTHRTQYFGPGTRLTVL.

The chain links TRBV7-2 to TRBJ1-6; D gene uncertain. The V gene lost 5 bases and the J gene lost 10 bases, with 24 bases spanning the gap. CDR1 is SGHTA, CDR2 FQGNSA, per germline. The CDR3 runs to 17 residues. CDR3 nucleotides: TGTGCCAGCAGCGCCTACGTCATTCGGGGTGGGCACTCACCCCTCCACTTT. Its translation: CASSAYVIRGGHSPLHF.

This clone came up once. The chain uses TRBV10-2 and TRBJ1-2, with D possibly being TRBD1 (6 bases). This CDR3 region has 13 residues. Germline loops: CDR1 WSHSY, CDR2 SAAADI. V was pared by 4 bases and J by 3 bases, with 9 bases between. The CDR3 reads CASSVDSYYGYTF. CDR3 in DNA: TGCGCCAGCAGTGTGGACAGTTACTATGGCTACACCTTC.

The chain couples TRBV6-5 to TRBJ2-1, with 11 nucleotides matching TRBD2. The ends lost 6 bases at V and 4 bases at J; junction bases unmatched: 2. Germline CDR1 reads MNHEY; CDR2 reads SVGAGI. This CDR3 comprises 14 residues. This chain's CDR3 is CASRTSGTYNEQFF. The CDR3 DNA is TGTGCCAGCAGGACTAGCGGGACTTACAATGAGCAGTTCTTC.

This clone appeared a few times. This chain uses TRBV12-3 or TRBV12-4 with TRBJ2-7, with D hard to call. V gave up 3 bases and J gave up 2 bases, with 8 bases separating them. The CDR3 is 13 residues long. The CDR3 bases are TGTGCCAGCAGTTTTGGGCAGGCCTACGAGCAGTACTTC. Translated, it gives CASSFGQAYEQYF.

This clone has only one observation. J is TRBJ1-4 and V is TRBV19; TRBD1 is a possible D gene (5 bases). CDR1 and CDR2 from the germline V gene are LNHDA and SQIVND (reference sequence). V gave up 5 bases and J gave up 4 bases, with 8 bases separating them. This CDR3 comprises 13 residues. The CDR3 here is CASSGQGNEKLFF. CDR3 DNA: TGTGCCAGTAGTGGGCAGGGTAATGAAAAACTGTTTTTT.

V gene TRBV7-8 combines with J gene TRBJ1-1, with TRBD1 as a possible D gene (6 bases). Trimming left V 3 bases short and J 10 bases short, with 12 bases between. The CDR3 extends over 12 amino acids. The germline V gene has CDR1 SGHVS and CDR2 FQNEAQ. The CDR3 here is CASSLGSGAAFF. The CDR3 nucleotides are TGTGCCAGCAGCTTGGGTTCAGGGGCAGCTTTCTTT.

V and J are TRBV24-1 and TRBJ1-1; 9 nucleotides align to TRBD1. The junction had 6 bases not matched to a gene; V was cut back by 7 bases and J by 1 base. Germline CDR1 reads KGHDR; CDR2 reads SFDVKD. The CDR3 contains 15 residues. The DNA for the CDR3 is TGTGCCACCAGAGACGGGACAGGGTGGAACACTGAAGCTTTCTTT. Translating gives CATRDGTGWNTEAFF.

As DNA, the CDR3 is TGTGCCTGGAGTGTAACTGGTTTCAATGGCTACACCTTC. Residues: CAWSVTGFNGYTF. V usage is TRBV30 and J usage is TRBJ1-2, with unresolved D. CDR1 is GTSNPN and CDR2 is SVGIG in the germline V gene (reference sequence). The CDR3 runs to 13 residues. Trimming cost V 0 bases and J 6 bases, with 11 bases left between them.